This TCR beta chain stems from a study of blood T cell repertoires in COVID-19. As for the study in general: Nucleic acid was either cDNA or gDNA, and it came from T cells, B-cell-depleted T cells, or PBMCs.

V gave up 0 bases and J gave up 5 bases; unmatched junction bases: 4. The CDR3 totals 15 residues. The germline V gene encodes CDR1 ENHRY and CDR2 SYGVKD. In the study's own analysis: Using reference gene primer amplification, nucleated cell counts were estimated. TCRdb's table, derived via immunoSEQ multiplex PCR, lists solely in-frame clones and lacks some. That table furnishes V, J and clone size, whereas the DNA furnished D and trimming. Counted here are approximately 110,000 clones, approximately 85% occurring once; the ten biggest clones make up roughly 5.4%. This clone came up once. The rearrangement uses TRBV10-3 and TRBJ2-5; 9 nucleotides match TRBD1. Specimen: peripheral blood. The origin of this receptor is a human donor in a cohort sampled during active COVID-19. CDR3 sequence: CAISESTGGWETQYF. The CDR3 region has the DNA TGTGCCATCAGTGAGTCAACAGGGGGCTGGGAGACCCAGTACTTC.